This T cell receptor beta chain came from a study of beta chain features in type 1 diabetes. Whole-study findings and limits: The naive, central memory and Treg TCRB repertoires looked more alike in patients than they did in healthy donors. Type 1 diabetes patients had TCRB CDR3s that were shorter (moderately but significantly so) in all four CD4+ subsets. There was a possibility that cDNA sequencing over-represented cells with high TCR expression. Any HLA type influence on TCRB rearrangement was left unresolved here.

Regarding this clone: Antigen: not known.

Expressed TCRB transcripts were sequenced after all isolated RNA was converted to cDNA. Only in-frame clones appear in the TCRdb table, and some are missing; sequencing was by immunoSEQ multiplex PCR. The sample gives about 370,000 clones, over 8.5% of which show up once; about 0.64% is in the top ten. CDR1 is GTSNPN and CDR2 is SVGIG in the germline V gene (reference sequence). The CDR3 sequence is 14 residues long. V trimming: 8 bases; J trimming: 3 bases; junction bases outside the gene matches: 12. This rearrangement joins TRBV30 to TRBJ2-7; TRBD1 matches at 8 bases. The material sequenced was central memory CD4+ T cells from blood. The clonotype was recovered from a man aged 30 to 39 with type 1 diabetes. CDR3 in DNA: TGTGCCAGCAGCTTAGGACAGGGACGCTACGAGCAGTACTTC. Its protein is CASSLGQGRYEQYF.